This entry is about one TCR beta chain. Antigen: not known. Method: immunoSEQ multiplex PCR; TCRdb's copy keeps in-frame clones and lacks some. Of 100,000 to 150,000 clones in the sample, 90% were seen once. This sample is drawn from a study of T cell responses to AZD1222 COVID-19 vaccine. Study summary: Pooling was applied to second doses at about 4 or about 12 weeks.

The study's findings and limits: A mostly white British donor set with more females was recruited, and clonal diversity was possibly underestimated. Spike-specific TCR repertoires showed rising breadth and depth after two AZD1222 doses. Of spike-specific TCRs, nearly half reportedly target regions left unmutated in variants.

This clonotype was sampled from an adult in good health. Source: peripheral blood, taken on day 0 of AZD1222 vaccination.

The CDR3 DNA reads as TGTGCCAGCTATGATTGGGGGTCAGGGCAGTCAGATACGCAGTATTTT. Translated: CASYDWGSGQSDTQYF. The chain employs TRBV7-8 and TRBJ2-3; perhaps D is TRBD1 or TRBD2 (5 bases each). The CDR3 runs 16 residues. The ends were cut back, 8 bases at V and 4 bases at J, with 22 bases in the middle. The germline gives CDR1 SGHVS, CDR2 FQNEAQ. Looking up the rest from reference TRBV7-8 and TRBJ2-3 gives the full variable domain: GAGVSQSPRYKVAKRGQDVALRCDPISGHVSLFWYQQALGQGPEFLTYFQNEAQLDKSGLPSDRFFAERPEGSVSTLKIQRTQQEDSAVYLCASYDWGSGQSDTQYFGPGTRLTVL.